The 13 T cell receptor beta chains given below trace back to one sample, sequenced in a study of blood T cell repertoires in COVID-19 (dated by TCRdb to 2018 to 2021). Library method: the immunoSEQ multiplex PCR assay. Imported from immuneACCESS, the table was reduced by TCRdb to in-frame sequences with V and J called. These copies leave out some clones; in studies compared against another copy, an unresolved V gene accounts for under half, and the cause of the remainder is not known. This sample is represented by some 200,000 clones; approximately 85% of them were singletons. 10% to 15% of the sample rests with the top ten. The sample consisted of PBMCs or T cells enriched from blood (not recorded which). All receptors come from a man aged 35-49 years who had recovered from COVID-19.

The chain joins TRBV2 to TRBJ2-3, with TRBD2 as a possible D gene (5 bases). V was shortened by 7 bases and J by 7 bases, with 9 bases between the two germline ends. Germline CDR1 SNHLY, CDR2 FYNNEI. The CDR3 extends over 11 amino acids. The CDR3 DNA sequence: TGTGCCAGCAACCAGCGGTATACGCAGTATTTT. Its translation is CASNQRYTQYF.

V gene TRBV6-4 combines with J gene TRBJ2-3; TRBD2 aligns across 9 bases. The CDR3 spans 19 residues. The trim removed 10 bases at V and 1 base at J, leaving 21 bases unmatched. The germline V gene has CDR1 MRHNA and CDR2 SNTAGT. The CDR3 nucleotides are TGTGCCAAGTTTCTACAGGCTAGCGGGACCCGGGCTTGCACAGATACGCAGTATTTT. Translation gives CAKFLQASGTRACTDTQYF.

The V gene is TRBV19, the J gene TRBJ2-2; a possible D gene is TRBD2 (10 bases). Trimming cost V 5 bases and J 7 bases, with 20 bases left between them. The CDR3 covers 16 residues. Germline V gives CDR1 LNHDA, CDR2 SQIVND (reference sequence). The CDR3 region is CASSAGQGLANGELFF. CDR3 nucleotide sequence: TGTGCCAGTAGTGCGGGACAGGGACTAGCGAACGGGGAGCTGTTTTTT.

The chain carries TRBV3-1 (or the pseudogene TRBV3-2) and TRBJ1-1, with D perhaps TRBD1 (5 bases). Germline V gene lookup returns CDR1 LGHDT and CDR2 YNNKEL (reference sequence). The CDR3 has 12 residues. The ends were cut back, 2 bases at V and 7 bases at J, with 8 bases in the middle. The CDR3 reads CASSQQGFEAFF. CDR3 nucleotide sequence: TGTGCCAGCAGCCAACAGGGTTTTGAAGCTTTCTTT.

Points on this clone: A junction boundary mismatches the germline segment, possibly from a read error. The chain employs TRBV19 and TRBJ1-1, with TRBD1 as a possible D gene (6 bases). Germline CDR1 and CDR2: LNHDA and SQIVND (reference sequence). There are 15 residues in the CDR3. CDR3 loop: CASYGRRQGNSEAFF. The CDR3 region has the DNA TGTGCCAGTTATGGGCGGAGGCAGGGGAACTCTGAAGCTTTCTTT.

The chain joins TRBV27 to TRBJ2-2; TRBD2 might be the D (6 bases). The germline V and J ends were trimmed by 3 bases and 0 bases, with 11 bases remaining between them. This CDR3 is built from 16 residues. Germline CDR1 and CDR2: MNHEY and SMNVEV (reference sequence). The CDR3 DNA is TGTGCCAGCAGTTTCTATGGGGGGACGAACACCGGGGAGCTGTTTTTT. It specifies CASSFYGGTNTGELFF.

This CDR3 is CASSQEAGGPLGEQYF. The CDR3 bases are TGCGCCAGCAGCCAAGAGGCAGGGGGCCCTCTGGGGGAGCAGTACTTC. This chain connects TRBV4-3 to TRBJ2-7; 8 positions agree with TRBD1. CDR3 size: 16 residues. Trimming removed 0 bases from V and 7 bases from J; junction bases left unmatched: 11. In germline, CDR1 is LGHNA, CDR2 YSLEER.

This chain connects TRBV11-3 to TRBJ2-1, with TRBD2 identical over 8 bases. Losses at the gene ends were 5 bases for V and 6 bases for J; bases not matched to a gene: 9. The CDR3 totals 15 residues. Per germline, CDR1 SGHNT and CDR2 YENEEA. CDR3 amino acids: CASSRGVAGFNEQFF. The CDR3 nucleotides are TGTGCCAGCAGCCGCGGGGTAGCGGGGTTCAATGAGCAGTTCTTC. Complete variable domain (other parts from reference TRBV11-3 and TRBJ2-1): EAGVVQSPRYKIIEKKQPVAFWCNPISGHNTLYWYLQNLGQGPELLIRYENEEAVDDSQLPKDRFSAERLKGVDSTLKIQPAELGDSAVYLCASSRGVAGFNEQFFGPGTRLTVL.

This chain uses TRBV4-2 with TRBJ2-3; the match to TRBD1 covers 9 bases. The germline CDR1 and CDR2 sequences are LGHNA and YNFKEQ. V dropped 3 bases and J dropped 2; count of bases not matched to a gene: 6. This CDR3 has 16 amino acids. CDR3 DNA: TGTGCCAGCAGCCACACCGGACAGGGGAACACAGATACGCAGTATTTT. Its translation is CASSHTGQGNTDTQYF.

The V gene is TRBV4-3, the J gene TRBJ2-7, with unresolved D. This CDR3 has 13 residues. V shed 6 bases and J shed 3 bases, with 12 bases lying between them. CDR1 is LGHNA, CDR2 YSLEER, per germline. CDR3 in amino acids: CASRKQCIYEQYV. CDR3 nucleotide sequence: TGCGCCAGCAGAAAACAGTGTATCTACGAGCAGTACGTC.

The chain employs TRBV5-4 and TRBJ2-7; D might be TRBD2 (6 bases). Germline V gene data show CDR1 as SGHNT and CDR2 as YYREEE (reference sequence). The length of the CDR3 is 14 residues. With 3 bases removed from V and 2 bases from J, the gap between germline ends came to 12 bases. The CDR3 is CASSSPGDPYEQYV. As DNA, the CDR3 is TGTGCCAGCAGCTCCCCGGGGGACCCCTACGAGCAGTACGTC.

This chain joins TRBV2 and TRBJ1-2; no firm D call. CDR3 length: 13 amino acids. The germline V gene encodes CDR1 SNHLY and CDR2 FYNNEI. Trimming shortened V by 6 bases and J by 0 bases, and 8 bases separated the two germline ends. Here the CDR3 reads CASRADSNYGYTF. CDR3 in DNA: TGTGCCAGCAGGGCGGACTCTAACTATGGCTACACCTTC.

The chain recombines TRBV6-2 or TRBV6-3 with TRBJ2-1, with 7 bases fitting TRBD1. The ends lost 6 bases at V and 1 base at J; junction bases unmatched: 6. Germline V gene lookup returns CDR1 MNHEY and CDR2 SVGEGT. The CDR3 runs to 15 residues. The CDR3 here is CASSPGQPSYNEQFF. CDR3 sequence (DNA): TGTGCCAGCAGCCCGGGACAGCCGTCCTACAATGAGCAGTTCTTC.